The text below deals with one T cell receptor beta chain. Antigen unknown. Per the germline V gene, CDR1 is MNHEY and CDR2 is SMNVEV (reference sequence). Trimming took 2 bases from V and 1 from J; bases not matched to a gene: 10. The length of the CDR3 is 18 residues. This entry comes from a study of T cells in localized non-small cell lung cancer. The repertoire was sequenced with immunoSEQ multiplex PCR; TCRdb's copy has only in-frame clones and lacks some. The table records around 19,000 clones, 65% to 85% of them present only once. Findings and caveats of the study: Sequencing involved a lone tumor region, leaving heterogeneity possible. Prolonged overall survival went with higher T cell density in the blood. Uninvolved neighboring lung showed the greatest T cell clonality, exceeding tumor.

The sequences come from peripheral blood, collected before any cancer treatment. This clonotype originated in a male donor aged 60 or over with stage III lung adenocarcinoma. The V call is TRBV27, the J call TRBJ1-2; 10 positions match TRBD1. The CDR3 DNA is TGTGCCAGCAGTTTAAGGGGACAGGGGACATCAGTTAACTATGGCTACACCTTC. Its translation: CASSLRGQGTSVNYGYTF.